Sequencing of this T cell receptor beta chain was carried out in a study of T cells in Graves' hyperthyroidism and ophthalmopathy. The study collected blood at first hyperthyroidism diagnosis, before any ophthalmopathy symptoms arose. Amplified regions were TCR beta CDR3 sequences from RNA transcripts. First-round RT-PCR of the TCR CDR3 relied on the HTBI primer set. From the multiplex PCR reads, TCRdb called clonotypes with MiXCR, one entry per CDR3 protein. The profile covers around 260,000 distinct CDR3 sequences, with less than 30% appearing a single time and approximately 25% taken by the ten largest. CDR1 and CDR2 from the germline V gene are DFQATT and SNEGSKA (reference sequence). V lost 5 bases and J lost 2; bases outside the gene matches: 8. The CDR3 is 14 amino acids.

The source material was blood. V usage is TRBV20-1 and J usage is TRBJ2-5; the match to TRBD2 covers 7 bases. This receptor was identified in a man aged 40-50 years with Graves' hyperthyroidism that later progressed to Graves' ophthalmopathy. This chain's CDR3 is CSAPSLAEQETQYF. The CDR3 bases are TGCAGTGCTCCCTCCCTAGCGGAACAAGAGACCCAGTACTTC.